One sample yielded the 15 T cell receptor beta chains listed below, sequenced in a study of blood T cell repertoires in COVID-19. Assay used: immunoSEQ multiplex PCR; TCRdb lists only in-frame clones, some missing. The top ten hold about 4% of the sample, which has about 160,000 clones, 75% to 90% seen once. The sequencing sample was made of peripheral blood. These receptors were obtained from a woman aged 60-75 years with active or convalescent COVID-19.

Note on this clone: The junction and the germline gene differ at one end; a read error may be behind it. V gene TRBV6-5 combines with J gene TRBJ1-1; 7 bases map to TRBD1. The CDR3 totals 13 residues. Germline assignment: CDR1 MNHEY and CDR2 SVGAGI. In nucleotides, the CDR3 is TGTGCCAGCGCTAGGGGGCTGAAGACTGAAGCTTTCTTT. This gives the protein CASARGLKTEAFF.

In DNA, the CDR3 is TGTGCCAGCACTCGGGGGCGGGGATTCTACGAGCAGTACTTC. This codes for CASTRGRGFYEQYF. The rearrangement links TRBV6-6 to TRBJ2-7; the D gene could be TRBD1 or TRBD2 (6 bases each). The CDR3 totals 14 residues. The V gene lost 7 bases and the J gene lost 3 bases, with 16 bases spanning the gap. Germline CDR1 and CDR2: MNHNY and SVGAGI (reference sequence).

The rearrangement joins TRBV11-3 to TRBJ2-7; a possible D gene is TRBD1 (5 bases). Deletions cut 3 bases from V and 6 bases from J, with 12 bases between. The CDR3 totals 13 residues. The germline gives CDR1 SGHNT, CDR2 YENEEA. For the CDR3, the DNA is TGTGCCAGCAGCTTCTCCAGGGTGGGCGAGCAGTACTTC. This encodes CASSFSRVGEQYF.

The chain links TRBV4-3 to TRBJ1-2; D remains ambiguous. Germline assignment: CDR1 LGHNA and CDR2 YSLEER. The CDR3 contains 14 residues. The V end lost 0 bases, the J end lost 4 bases, and 9 bases lay between the germline ends. The CDR3 region is CASSQDNRGYGYTF. DNA for the CDR3: TGCGCCAGCAGCCAAGATAACCGGGGCTATGGCTACACCTTC.

This chain links TRBV9 with TRBJ2-3; 11 bases are shared with TRBD2. Germline loops: CDR1 SGDLS, CDR2 YYNGEE. This CDR3 has 15 amino acids. J was trimmed by 1 base and V by 4 bases; bases with no gene match: 2. The CDR3, as DNA: TGTGCCAGCAGCTCGACTAGCGGGGGCACAGATACGCAGTATTTT. Translating it yields CASSSTSGGTDTQYF.

In this sample, this clone turned up once. The chain is built from TRBV6-6 and TRBJ1-6, with 8 positions matching TRBD1. The CDR3 is 14 amino acids. The ends lost 6 bases at V and 10 bases at J; junction bases unmatched: 8. CDR1 is MNHNY, CDR2 SVGAGI, per germline (reference sequence). The CDR3 region has the DNA TGTGCCAGCAGCCCTGACAGGGGCGGGTCACCCCTCCACTTT. This encodes CASSPDRGGSPLHF.

This sequence joins TRBV5-1 and TRBJ1-1; no clear D. This CDR3 has 14 residues. Germline values: CDR1 SGHRS, CDR2 YFSETQ. Trimming pared 7 bases from V and 1 base from J, leaving 14 bases between. This chain's CDR3 is CASGRRQGNTEAFF. In DNA, the CDR3 is TGCGCCAGCGGACGGAGGCAAGGGAACACTGAAGCTTTCTTT.

The V call is TRBV11-2, the J call TRBJ1-3, with 10 bases that match TRBD1. V was pared by 5 bases and J by 4 bases, with 8 bases of the junction left unmatched. The CDR3 spans 16 residues. Germline V gene lookup returns CDR1 SGHAT and CDR2 FQNNGV. The CDR3 DNA sequence: TGTGCCAGCAGCAAAAGACAGGGGGCTGGGGGAAACACCATATATTTT. Translated: CASSKRQGAGGNTIYF.

This chain links TRBV2 with TRBJ2-1; 10 bases are shared with TRBD2. V shed 2 bases, J shed 8 bases, and the junction held 6 bases outside the gene matches. The CDR3 totals 15 residues. Germline CDR1 and CDR2: SNHLY and FYNNEI. The CDR3 region has the DNA TGTGCCAGCAGTGAAAGTCTAGCGGGGGCCGATGAGCAGTTCTTC. Translating it yields CASSESLAGADEQFF.

The chain links TRBV6-2 or TRBV6-3 to TRBJ2-3; 7 nucleotides match TRBD2. Germline V gene lookup returns CDR1 MNHEY and CDR2 SVGEGT. The CDR3 consists of 16 residues. Trimming at V came to 6 bases and at J to 1 base, leaving 10 bases not matched to a gene. CDR3 sequence reads: CASSPSGLVGTDTQYF. The CDR3 DNA follows: TGTGCCAGCAGCCCCAGTGGACTAGTTGGCACAGATACGCAGTATTTT.

A single count supports this clone. The V and J genes are TRBV7-2 and TRBJ1-6; possible D gene TRBD1, 5 bases. Germline V lookup: CDR1 SGHTA, CDR2 FQGNSA. V was cut by 1 base and J by 7 bases, with 8 bases left in between. This CDR3 has 14 amino acids. Here the CDR3 DNA reads TGTGCCAGCAGCTTAGTATCAGGGAATTCACCCCTCCACTTT. It specifies CASSLVSGNSPLHF.

This clone was seen a few times. The chain employs TRBV9 and TRBJ2-5, with 7 bases identical to TRBD2. The germline V gene has CDR1 SGDLS and CDR2 YYNGEE. The CDR3 is 15 residues long. Trimming removed 0 bases from V and 5 bases from J; junction bases left unmatched: 7. Here the CDR3 DNA reads TGTGCCAGCAGCGTAGAAGCGGGGCGGGATGAGACCCAGTACTTC. Its translation is CASSVEAGRDETQYF.

This sequence joins TRBV10-3 and TRBJ1-5; a weak D match, TRBD1 (5 bases). Germline V CDR1 and CDR2: ENHRY, SYGVKD. The CDR3 consists of 13 residues. V dropped 10 bases and J dropped 6 bases, with 16 bases sitting between them. The CDR3 spells CATSPGVGQPQHF. For the CDR3, the DNA is TGTGCCACGAGCCCGGGGGTAGGTCAGCCCCAGCATTTT.

Only a few counts were recorded for this clone. The chain uses TRBV19 and TRBJ1-3; D perhaps matches TRBD1 (5 bases). This CDR3 has 12 amino acids. The germline CDR1 and CDR2 sequences are LNHDA and SQIVND (reference sequence). Trimming removed 11 bases from V and 1 base from J, with 9 bases in between. Written as DNA, the CDR3 is TGTGCCTCTGGGGGGTCTGGAAACACCATATATTTT. Its translation: CASGGSGNTIYF. The variable domain in full, with the rest retrieved from reference TRBV19 and TRBJ1-3, is DGGITQSPKYLFRKEGQNVTLSCEQNLNHDAMYWYRQDPGQGLRLIYYSQIVNDFQKGDIAEGYSVSREKKESFPLTVTSAQKNPTAFYLCASGGSGNTIYFGEGSWLTVV.

The CDR3 nucleotides read TGCGCCAGCAGCCAAGAAGCTAGCGGGGGGGGAGATACGCAGTATTTT. This encodes CASSQEASGGGDTQYF. The genes are TRBV4-3 and TRBJ2-3; 12 bases fit TRBD2. The germline V gene has CDR1 LGHNA and CDR2 YSLEER. V shed 0 bases and J 5 bases; nucleotides not matched to a gene: 3. The CDR3 is made up of 16 amino acids.